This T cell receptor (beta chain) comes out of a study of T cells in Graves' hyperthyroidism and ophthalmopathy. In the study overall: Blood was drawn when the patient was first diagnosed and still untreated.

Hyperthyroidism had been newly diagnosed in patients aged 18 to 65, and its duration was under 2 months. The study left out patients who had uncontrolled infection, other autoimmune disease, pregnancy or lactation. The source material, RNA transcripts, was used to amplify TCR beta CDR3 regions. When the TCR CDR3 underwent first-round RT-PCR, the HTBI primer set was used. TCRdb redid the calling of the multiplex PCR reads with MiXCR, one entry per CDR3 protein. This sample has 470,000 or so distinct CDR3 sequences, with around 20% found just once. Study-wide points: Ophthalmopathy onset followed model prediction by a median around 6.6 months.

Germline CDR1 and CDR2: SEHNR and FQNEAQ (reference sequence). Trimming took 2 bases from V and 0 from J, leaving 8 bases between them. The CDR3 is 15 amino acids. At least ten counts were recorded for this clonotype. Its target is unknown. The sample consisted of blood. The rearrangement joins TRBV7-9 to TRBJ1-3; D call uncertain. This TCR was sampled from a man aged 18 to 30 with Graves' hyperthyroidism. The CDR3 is CASSLNLLSGNTIYF. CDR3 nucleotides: TGTGCCAGCAGCTTAAACCTGCTCTCTGGAAACACCATATATTTT.